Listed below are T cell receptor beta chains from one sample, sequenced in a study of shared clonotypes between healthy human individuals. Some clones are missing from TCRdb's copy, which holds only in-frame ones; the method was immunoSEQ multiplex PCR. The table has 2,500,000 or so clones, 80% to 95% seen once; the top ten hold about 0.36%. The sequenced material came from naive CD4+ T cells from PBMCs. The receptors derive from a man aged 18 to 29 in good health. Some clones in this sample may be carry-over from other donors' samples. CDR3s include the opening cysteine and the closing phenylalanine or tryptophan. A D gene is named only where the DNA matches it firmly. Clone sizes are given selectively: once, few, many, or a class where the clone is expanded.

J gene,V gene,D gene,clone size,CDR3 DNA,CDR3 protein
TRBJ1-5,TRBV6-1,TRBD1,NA,TGTGCCAGCAGTACGGGACAGAGTTTCGCTCAGCCCCAGCATTTT,CASSTGQSFAQPQHF
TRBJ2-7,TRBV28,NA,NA,TGTGCCAGCAGTTTTGCGGGGGCCCTCTCCTACGAGCAGTACTTC,CASSFAGALSYEQYF
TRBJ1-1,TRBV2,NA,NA,TGTGCCAGCAGGAACCCCCCCCCAGGGGCTGAAGCTTTCTTT,CASRNPPPGAEAFF
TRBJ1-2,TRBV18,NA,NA,TGTGCCAGCTCGGCCAGGGTTCCTCACTATGGCTACACCTTC,CASSARVPHYGYTF
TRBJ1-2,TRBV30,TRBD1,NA,TGTGCCTGGAATAACCAGGGGGCGCTTCCTCTAGGCTACACCTTC,CAWNNQGALPLGYTF
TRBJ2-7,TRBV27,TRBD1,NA,TGTGCCAGCAGTCCGAAAGACAGGGGTAATTCTAAGCTCTACGAGCAGTACTTC,CASSPKDRGNSKLYEQYF
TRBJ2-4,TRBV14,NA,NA,TGTGCCAGCAGCCAAGGGAGGGACAGATTTTTCAAAAACATTCAGTACTTC,CASSQGRDRFFKNIQYF
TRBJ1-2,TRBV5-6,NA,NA,TGTGCCAGCAGCTTGGGCAACTATGGCTACACCTTC,CASSLGNYGYTF
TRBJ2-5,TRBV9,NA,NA,TGTGCCAGCAGAGGGGCCTTTCAAGAGACCCAGTACTTC,CASRGAFQETQYF
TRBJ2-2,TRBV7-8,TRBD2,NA,TGTGCCAGCAGCTTTCCTAGCGGGAGTAGGTACACCGGGGAGCTGTTTTTT,CASSFPSGSRYTGELFF
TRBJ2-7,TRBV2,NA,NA,TGTGCCAGCAGTGAAGCACTGTATGAGACAGGAGAGGGAGAGCAGTACTTC,CASSEALYETGEGEQYF
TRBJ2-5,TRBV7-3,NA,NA,TGTGCCAGCAGCCCCACAGGGATGGAGACCCAGTACTTC,CASSPTGMETQYF
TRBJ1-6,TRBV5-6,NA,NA,TGTGCCAGCAGTTTTGATGCAGGAAATTCACCCCTCCACTTT,CASSFDAGNSPLHF
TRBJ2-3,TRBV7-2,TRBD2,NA,TGTGCCAGCAGCTTAGTGACTAGCGGGAGCACAGATACGCAGTATTTT,CASSLVTSGSTDTQYF
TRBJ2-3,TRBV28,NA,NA,TGTGCCAGCACCGTCTGGAGCTCAGATACGCAGTATTTT,CASTVWSSDTQYF
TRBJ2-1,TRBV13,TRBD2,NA,TGTGCCAGCAGCTTGACTAGCGGTCCGGTCAATGAGCAGTTCTTC,CASSLTSGPVNEQFF
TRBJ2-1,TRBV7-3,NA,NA,TGTGCCAGCAGCGAGGACTCGAGCTCCTACAATGAGCAGTTCTTC,CASSEDSSSYNEQFF
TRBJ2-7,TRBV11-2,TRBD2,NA,TGTGCCAGCAGCAGACTAGCGGGAGGGCCGGGGTACGAGCAGTACTTC,CASSRLAGGPGYEQYF
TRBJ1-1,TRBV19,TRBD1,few,TGTGCCAGCCGGGACAGGGGTACGTCTGAAGCTTTCTTT,CASRDRGTSEAFF
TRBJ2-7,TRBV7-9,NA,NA,TGTGCCAGCAGCTTAGAGGGGAGCCGGGGGGAGCAGTACTTC,CASSLEGSRGEQYF
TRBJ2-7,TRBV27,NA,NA,TGTGCCAGCAGTTCCCAGACTAGATACGAGCAGTACTTC,CASSSQTRYEQYF
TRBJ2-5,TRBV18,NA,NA,TGTGCCAGCTCACAACTCGGACAGACTCAGGAGACCCAGTACTTC,CASSQLGQTQETQYF
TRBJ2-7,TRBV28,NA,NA,TGTGCCAGCAGTTTCGGGGGGCGCGGGGGCGAGCAGTACTTC,CASSFGGRGGEQYF
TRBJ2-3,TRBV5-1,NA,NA,TGCGCCAGTGCCGGCGGGGAAGGCACAGATACGCAGTATTTT,CASAGGEGTDTQYF
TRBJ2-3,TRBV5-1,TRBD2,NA,TGCGCCAGCAGCTTGACTAGCGGGAGTGTAACAGATACGCAGTATTTT,CASSLTSGSVTDTQYF
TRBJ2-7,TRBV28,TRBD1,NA,TGTGCCAGCAGTTTAGGTAGGACAGGGGGCCCCGAGCAGTACTTC,CASSLGRTGGPEQYF
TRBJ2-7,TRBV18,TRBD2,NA,TGTGCCAGCTCACCCTTCGGCGGGAGGAACCTGGGAGAGCAGTACTTC,CASSPFGGRNLGEQYF
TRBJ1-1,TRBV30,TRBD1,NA,TGTGCCTGGCGGGACAGAAACACTGAAGCTTTCTTT,CAWRDRNTEAFF